One T cell receptor beta chain is described in this entry. Its cognate antigen is unknown. Other DNA sequences in the sample encode the same CDR3. This sample was included in a study of shared clonotypes between healthy human individuals. Broader study findings: Rarefaction analysis demonstrated incomplete sorted-subset sequencing notwithstanding large depth. For naive CD4 cells, roughly 5% of clonotypes were shared across a handful of donors.

Measured with immunoSEQ multiplex PCR; TCRdb has only the in-frame clones, and not every one. The data hold 2 million to 2.5 million clones, with 95% observed a single time. Trimming took 3 bases from V and 6 from J, leaving 8 bases between them. Germline CDR1 reads LNHDA; CDR2 reads SQIVND (reference sequence). The CDR3 spans 13 residues. The TCR was taken from a man aged 18 to 30 in good health. Sequenced: naive CD4+ T cells sorted from blood. Documented subset: CD45RA+ positively selected. V and J are TRBV19 and TRBJ2-2; D gene ambiguous. CDR3 sequence (DNA): TGTGCCAGTAGTATCGGAGCACCCGGGGAGCTGTTTTTT. As protein: CASSIGAPGELFF.